Following are 4 T cell receptor beta chains from one sample sequenced in a study of T cells in Graves' hyperthyroidism and ophthalmopathy. The investigators amplified TCR beta CDR3 regions from RNA transcripts. Initially, a first-round RT-PCR of the TCR CDR3 employed the HTBI primer set. In TCRdb, the multiplex PCR reads were re-called with MiXCR into one record per CDR3 protein. Of 300,000 to 450,000 distinct CDR3 sequences detected, around 16% appear once; the ten largest clones hold about 30%. The sequenced material came from blood. The receptors here all came from a woman aged 18-35 years with Graves' hyperthyroidism that later progressed to Graves' ophthalmopathy.

This clonotype was detected only a few times. This chain connects TRBV30 to TRBJ1-2; a possible D gene is TRBD1 (6 bases). The germline gives CDR1 GTSNPN, CDR2 SVGIG (reference sequence). This CDR3 region has 19 residues. Trimming left V 0 bases short and J 5 bases short, with 28 bases between. The CDR3 is CAWSVPFRDIGRRLYGYTF. In DNA form, the CDR3 reads TGTGCCTGGAGTGTCCCTTTCCGGGACATAGGAAGGAGGTTGTATGGCTACACCTTC.

This clonotype was seen a handful of times. CDR3 in amino acids: CASRDIGITEAFF. The CDR3 region has the DNA TGTGCCAGCAGGGACATTGGAATAACTGAAGCTTTCTTT. The genes are TRBV25-1 and TRBJ1-1, with D perhaps matching TRBD1 (5 bases). The V end was cut by 6 bases, the J end by 5 bases, with 13 bases between. CDR1 is MGHDK, CDR2 SYGVNS, per germline. The CDR3 has 13 amino acids.

This clonotype was found a few times. The rearrangement uses TRBV9 and TRBJ2-7, with 7 positions matching TRBD1. This CDR3 has 15 residues. The germline CDR1 and CDR2 sequences are SGDLS and YYNGEE. J lost 2 bases, V lost 0 bases, and 5 bases had no gene match. As DNA, the CDR3 is TGTGCCAGCAGCGTAGAGGGGGCGAGAACCTACGAGCAGTACTTC. Translating it yields CASSVEGARTYEQYF.

This clonotype was picked up many times. The rearrangement uses TRBV20-1 and TRBJ1-5; 8 bases align to TRBD1. CDR3 size: 16 residues. CDR1 and CDR2 from the germline V gene are DFQATT and SNEGSKA (reference sequence). J gave up 1 base and V 3 bases, and 8 bases lay outside the gene matches. The CDR3 spells CSASTAAGGSNQPQHF. CDR3 in DNA: TGCAGTGCTAGCACGGCGGCAGGGGGCAGCAATCAGCCCCAGCATTTT.